The 21 T cell receptor beta chains listed next were all sequenced from one sample in a study of blood T cells in healthy people across ages. Sample-barcoded 5' priming and a J-beta primer mix drove a second PCR of about 6 to 12 cycles. A single record per CDR3 protein comes from TCRdb applying MiXCR to the 5' RACE reads. Among more than 700,000 distinct CDR3 sequences, 50% to 65% were seen once, and the ten largest hold approximately 41%. What was sequenced was blood. The origin of the receptors is a man at least 80 years old in good health.

V is TRBV11-1 and J is TRBJ2-7, with 10 bases matching TRBD2. There are 15 residues in the CDR3. The junction had 8 bases not matched to a gene; V was cut back by 5 bases and J by 4 bases. Germline values: CDR1 SGHAT, CDR2 FQDESV (reference sequence). CDR3 protein: CASSPLLAGVYEQYF. The CDR3 bases are TGTGCCAGCAGCCCCCTCCTAGCGGGAGTATACGAGCAGTACTTC.

The V call is TRBV6-5, the J call TRBJ2-7; D remains unclear. CDR3 size: 16 residues. V lost 0 bases to trimming and J lost 0 bases, with 12 bases between them. The germline V gene has CDR1 MNHEY and CDR2 SVGAGI. CDR3 sequence reads: CASSYSAAGYSYEQYF. In DNA, the CDR3 is TGTGCCAGCAGTTACTCGGCGGCAGGCTACTCCTACGAGCAGTACTTC.

The J gene is TRBJ2-7, the V gene TRBV6-5; 8 positions match TRBD2. The ends lost 5 bases at V and 1 base at J; junction bases unmatched: 10. CDR3 length: 16 amino acids. Germline lookup yields CDR1 MNHEY and CDR2 SVGAGI. CDR3 sequence reads: CASSRVVGRGSYEQYF. In nucleotides, the CDR3 is TGTGCCAGCAGTAGGGTCGTCGGGAGGGGGTCCTACGAGCAGTACTTC.

The genes are TRBV2 and TRBJ2-1; D gene uncertain. V shed 5 bases and J shed 6 bases, with 14 bases lying between them. Germline CDR1 is SNHLY and CDR2 is FYNNEI. The CDR3 is made up of 14 amino acids. The CDR3 spells CASSSAAGTNEQFF. DNA for the CDR3: TGTGCCAGCAGTTCTGCTGCAGGTACCAATGAGCAGTTCTTC.

The genes are TRBV4-2 and TRBJ2-1; 10 nucleotides line up with TRBD2. This CDR3 region has 16 residues. Germline trimming cut 2 bases from V and 7 bases from J; bases unmatched to any gene: 8. Germline values: CDR1 LGHNA, CDR2 YNFKEQ. The CDR3 nucleotides read TGTGCCAGCAGCCAACTCACTAGCGGGATTAGTAATGAGCAGTTCTTC. It yields the protein CASSQLTSGISNEQFF.

The genes are TRBV10-2 and TRBJ2-1; 13 positions agree with TRBD2. Germline CDR1 WSHSY, CDR2 SAAADI. CDR3 length: 14 residues. The V and J ends lost 7 bases and 6 bases, in that order; junction bases with no gene match: 3. CDR3 sequence reads: CASKGTSGTNEQFF. The CDR3 DNA reads TGCGCCAGCAAAGGGACTAGCGGGACCAATGAGCAGTTCTTC.

The V call is TRBV10-3, the J call TRBJ2-3; D is possibly TRBD2 (6 bases). The germline CDR1 and CDR2 sequences are ENHRY and SYGVKD. V lost 6 bases and J lost 5, with 12 bases in between. The CDR3 loop spans 13 amino acids. DNA of the CDR3: TGTGCCATCAGCCCCGGGAGCCTAGATACGCAGTATTTT. Protein product: CAISPGSLDTQYF.

This clonotype was counted a single time. The V gene is TRBV7-6, the J gene TRBJ2-5; the D is unclear. Between the trimmed V and J ends, which lost 3 bases and 11 bases, there was a span of 16 bases. CDR1 and CDR2 (germline): SGHVS, FNYEAQ. The CDR3 length is 13 residues. As DNA, the CDR3 is TGTGCCAGCAGCTTCGCAGCCAGGAATGAGCAGTACTTC. It yields the protein CASSFAARNEQYF.

This clonotype was seen a handful of times. The genes are TRBV20-1 and TRBJ2-1, with TRBD2 matching 8 bases. Losses at the gene ends were 3 bases for V and 13 bases for J; bases not matched to a gene: 11. There are 13 residues in the CDR3. Germline V gene lookup returns CDR1 DFQATT and CDR2 SNEGSKA (reference sequence). The CDR3 loop is CSARMYGGRSQFF. The CDR3 DNA sequence: TGCAGTGCTAGGATGTATGGCGGGAGGTCTCAGTTCTTC.

The chain combines TRBV5-1 with TRBJ2-4; 7 positions match TRBD2. Unmatched junction bases numbered 10, after V lost 0 bases and J lost 7 bases. The germline V gene encodes CDR1 SGHRS and CDR2 YFSETQ. This CDR3 comprises 16 residues. The CDR3 loop is CASSLGASGSMNIQYF. CDR3 nucleotide sequence: TGCGCCAGCAGCTTGGGGGCTAGCGGATCTATGAACATTCAGTACTTC. The full variable domain, completed using reference TRBV5-1 and TRBJ2-4, is KAGVTQTPRYLIKTRGQQVTLSCSPISGHRSVSWYQQTPGQGLQFLFEYFSETQRNKGNFPGRFSGRQFSNSRSEMNVSTLELGDSALYLCASSLGASGSMNIQYFGAGTRLSVL.

The rearrangement joins TRBV20-1 to TRBJ2-7, with 7 bases identical to TRBD2. V shed 7 bases and J 5 bases; nucleotides not matched to a gene: 5. CDR1 is DFQATT, CDR2 SNEGSKA, per germline (reference sequence). The CDR3 totals 11 residues. In DNA form, the CDR3 reads TGCAGTGTTGGTAGCGGGCACGAGCAGTACTTC. It codes for CSVGSGHEQYF.

This chain joins TRBV21-1 and TRBJ1-1; TRBD1 reflects the table's D call only, with no check against the DNA. TRBV21-1 is shown as a pseudogene. The CDR3 consists of 19 residues. CDR3 DNA sequence: TGTGCCAGCAGCAAAGAATCCAACCGGGACAGGGGGCTGGAGGATGAAGCTTTCTTT. This sequence encodes CASSKESNRDRGLEDEAFF.

The rearrangement joins TRBV2 to TRBJ2-7, with 9 bases fitting TRBD1. The junction had 6 bases not matched to a gene; V was cut back by 9 bases and J by 3 bases. The germline gives CDR1 SNHLY, CDR2 FYNNEI. CDR3 length: 13 amino acids. As DNA, the CDR3 is TGTGCCAGAAAAGGACAGGGGCACTACGAGCAGTACTTC. Its protein product is CARKGQGHYEQYF. Full variable domain (remainder filled in from reference TRBV2 and TRBJ2-7): EPEVTQTPSHQVTQMGQEVILRCVPISNHLYFYWYRQILGQKVEFLVSFYNNEISEKSEIFDDQFSVERPDGSNFTLKIRSTKLEDSAMYFCARKGQGHYEQYFGPGTRLTVT.

The chain recombines TRBV29-1 with TRBJ2-1, with D possibly matching TRBD1 (6 bases). Deletions cut 4 bases from V and 9 bases from J, with 16 bases between. The CDR3 consists of 13 residues. Germline CDR1 and CDR2: SQVTM and ANQGSEA. Here the CDR3 DNA reads TGCAGCGTTGCCAGGGGTCGGAATGGTGAGCAGTTCTTC. Encoded protein: CSVARGRNGEQFF.

The chain combines TRBV6-1 with TRBJ2-1; 15 nucleotides align to TRBD2. V shed 1 base, J shed 7 bases, and the junction held 5 bases outside the gene matches. Per germline, CDR1 MNHNS and CDR2 SASEGT. The CDR3 extends over 17 amino acids. The CDR3 DNA reads TGTGCCAGCAGTGAAGGGCCCGGGACTAGCGGGAGGAATGAGCAGTTCTTC. Its protein product is CASSEGPGTSGRNEQFF.

The chain links TRBV19 to TRBJ1-2, with 9 bases that match TRBD1. V lost 2 bases, J lost 6 bases, and 10 bases stayed unmatched. CDR1 and CDR2 (germline): LNHDA, SQIVND (reference sequence). CDR3 length: 16 residues. Here the CDR3 DNA reads TGTGCCAGTAGTATACCTCCCGGGACAGGGTTTGATGGCTACACCTTC. Translating it yields CASSIPPGTGFDGYTF.

This chain uses TRBV20-1 with TRBJ1-6, with D possibly TRBD1 on 6 matching bases. Trimming pared 3 bases from V and 7 bases from J, leaving 13 bases between. This CDR3 spans 14 amino acids. CDR1 is DFQATT and CDR2 is SNEGSKA in the germline V gene (reference sequence). CDR3 in DNA: TGCAGTGCTAGTCCGAGGGGGGCCAATTCACCCCTCCACTTT. Translated: CSASPRGANSPLHF.

Only a few counts were recorded for this clonotype. The chain recombines TRBV7-9 with TRBJ2-1, with 10 bases aligning to TRBD1. The closer fit of TRBJ2-7 to the DNA end suggests the J call may be wrong. The germline V gene encodes CDR1 SEHNR and CDR2 FQNEAQ (reference sequence). CDR3 length equals 16 residues. The CDR3 here is CASSPSSRDRGDEQYF. For the CDR3, the DNA is TGTGCCAGCAGCCCCTCGTCCCGGGACAGGGGCGACGAGCAGTACTTC.

The CDR3 here is CASSHGANEAFF. The DNA for the CDR3 is TGTGCCAGCAGCCACGGGGCAAATGAAGCTTTCTTT. This sequence joins TRBV3-1 and TRBJ1-1, with a tentative D call TRBD1 (5 bases). Trimming pared 3 bases from V and 7 bases from J, leaving 9 bases between. The germline gives CDR1 LGHDT, CDR2 YNNKEL (reference sequence). This CDR3 comprises 12 residues. The whole variable domain, remainder taken from reference TRBV3-1 and TRBJ1-1, is DTAVSQTPKYLVTQMGNDKSIKCEQNLGHDTMYWYKQDSKKFLKIMFSYNNKELIINETVPNRFSPKSPDKAHLNLHINSLELGDSAVYFCASSHGANEAFFGQGTRLTVV.

This clonotype was seen only once. This chain uses TRBV6-5 with TRBJ2-1; TRBD2 matches at 13 bases. J lost 5 bases, V lost 2 bases, and 12 bases had no gene match. This CDR3 spans 19 amino acids. The germline CDR1 and CDR2 sequences are MNHEY and SVGAGI. CDR3 region: CASSYDGGLAGVLHNEQFF. The DNA for the CDR3 is TGTGCCAGCAGTTACGACGGTGGACTAGCGGGAGTTCTCCACAATGAGCAGTTCTTC.

This rearrangement joins TRBV7-9 to TRBJ1-1; TRBD1 matches 7 bases. After removal of 4 bases from V and 4 bases from J, the junction contained 3 bases not matched to a gene. Germline V CDR1 and CDR2: SEHNR, FQNEAQ (reference sequence). The length of the CDR3 is 13 residues. In DNA form, the CDR3 reads TGTGCCAGCAGCTCACAGGGGCCCACTGAAGCTTTCTTT. Translated, it gives CASSSQGPTEAFF.